The next 22 T cell receptor beta chains were all read from a single sample in a study of cytomegalovirus exposure and HLA in healthy donors (dated by TCRdb to the late 2010s). The library was obtained by the immunoSEQ multiplex PCR assay. For the multiplex PCR, a mixture combining 60 forward primers for TCR Vbeta segments and 13 reverse primers for TCR Jbeta segments was used. The immuneACCESS repertoire file appears here via TCRdb, limited to in-frame rearrangements. These files lack a portion of the clones; in checked studies, under half of the deficit traces to unresolved V genes, and the cause of the others is not known. This sample's table lists 90,000 to 100,000 clones. The top ten clonotypes cover 3% to 4% of the sample. Source material: PBMCs. The receptors here all came from a woman in her twenties or thirties in good health and CMV-seronegative.

The chain joins TRBV7-2 to TRBJ2-2; the D gene is possibly TRBD1 (6 bases). Germline CDR1 SGHTA, CDR2 FQGNSA. The CDR3 is made up of 17 amino acids. Trimming shortened V by 4 bases and J by 0 bases, and 15 bases separated the two germline ends. CDR3 bases: TGTGCCAGCAGCTCCTCCGCTTGGACAGCGAACACCGGGGAGCTGTTTTTT. Protein product: CASSSSAWTANTGELFF. Using reference TRBV7-2 and TRBJ2-2 for the parts outside the CDR3, the full variable domain is GAGVSQSPSNKVTEKGKDVELRCDPISGHTALYWYRQSLGQGLEFLIYFQGNSAPDKSGLPSDRFSAERTGGSVSTLTIQRTQQEDSAVYLCASSSSAWTANTGELFFGEGSRLTVL.

The genes are TRBV5-1 and TRBJ1-3; tentatively, D is TRBD1 (5 bases). Trimming took 6 bases from V and 0 from J, leaving 13 bases between them. CDR3 size: 15 residues. Per the germline V gene, CDR1 is SGHRS and CDR2 is YFSETQ. The CDR3 region is CASTRDSYSGNTIYF. The CDR3 DNA sequence: TGCGCCAGCACGCGAGACAGCTACTCTGGAAACACCATATATTTT.

The V and J genes are TRBV5-6 and TRBJ1-5; D possibly corresponds to TRBD1 (5 bases). In germline, CDR1 is SGHDT, CDR2 YYEEEE. V was pared by 1 base and J by 7 bases, with 15 bases between. The CDR3 is 15 residues long. The CDR3 loop is CASSLWDRGLQPQHF. In DNA form, the CDR3 reads TGTGCCAGCAGCTTGTGGGATAGGGGATTACAGCCCCAGCATTTT. Filled out from reference TRBV5-6 and TRBJ1-5, the complete variable domain reads DAGVTQSPTHLIKTRGQQVTLRCSPKSGHDTVSWYQQALGQGPQFIFQYYEEEERQRGNFPDRFSGHQFPNYSSELNVNALLLGDSALYLCASSLWDRGLQPQHFGDGTRLSIL.

With respect to this clone: Its ends do not fully match the called genes, so a read error is possible. The V call is TRBV28, the J call TRBJ1-6; D gene unclear. The CDR3 has 16 residues. Looked up from germline, CDR1 is MDHEN and CDR2 is SYDVKM. In nucleotides, the CDR3 is TGTGCCAGCAGGGAGGAGCGCTATTCCTTTAATTCACCCCTCCACTTT. Its protein product is CASREERYSFNSPLHF.

This chain links TRBV7-3 with TRBJ1-1; a weak D match, TRBD1 (5 bases). Trimming removed 6 bases from V and 4 bases from J, with 12 bases in between. The CDR3 has 13 residues. Germline V CDR1 and CDR2: SGHTA, FQGTGA. Written as DNA, the CDR3 is TGTGCCAGCAGTCCCGACAGTATCACTGAAGCTTTCTTT. Residues: CASSPDSITEAFF.

This chain connects TRBV14 to TRBJ2-7; TRBD1 is a possible D gene (6 bases). This CDR3 is built from 15 residues. The V end lost 2 bases, the J end lost 4 bases, and 15 bases lay between the germline ends. Germline V gene sequence: CDR1 SGHDN, CDR2 FVKESK. The CDR3 region is CASSQNRDTAYEQYF. The CDR3 DNA follows: TGTGCCAGCAGCCAAAACCGGGACACCGCTTACGAGCAGTACTTC.

The chain links TRBV9 to TRBJ1-4; the match to TRBD1 covers 9 bases. The CDR3 has 15 amino acids. CDR1 and CDR2 (germline): SGDLS, YYNGEE. V was clipped by 2 bases and J by 5 bases; unmatched bases: 4. This CDR3 is CASSVDRGRNEKLFF. The CDR3 nucleotides read TGTGCCAGCAGCGTGGACAGGGGTAGGAATGAAAAACTGTTTTTT.

The chain joins TRBV4-1 to TRBJ1-4, with 8 bases matching TRBD1. Per germline, CDR1 MGHRA and CDR2 YSYEKL. The CDR3 totals 14 residues. Unmatched junction bases numbered 5, after V lost 8 bases and J lost 3 bases. CDR3 sequence (DNA): TGCGCCAGCGGACAGGGTATGGCTAATGAAAAACTGTTTTTT. It yields the protein CASGQGMANEKLFF.

The V call is TRBV28, the J call TRBJ2-2, with TRBD1 matching 10 bases. The CDR3 is made up of 16 amino acids. CDR1 is MDHEN and CDR2 is SYDVKM in the germline V gene. The junction had 6 bases not matched to a gene; V was cut back by 4 bases and J by 4 bases. For the CDR3, the DNA is TGTGCCAGCAGTTCAAGACAGGGGGCACTCACCGGGGAGCTGTTTTTT. Translated, it gives CASSSRQGALTGELFF.

This sequence joins TRBV5-1 and TRBJ2-3, with D possibly being TRBD1 (6 bases). The CDR3 has 16 amino acids. Germline V CDR1 and CDR2: SGHRS, YFSETQ. The V and J ends lost 1 base and 0 bases respectively, with 12 bases between them. CDR3 sequence reads: CASSLSGTPSTDTQYF. In nucleotides, the CDR3 is TGCGCCAGCAGCTTGTCCGGGACACCGAGCACAGATACGCAGTATTTT.

The rearrangement joins TRBV7-9 to TRBJ2-5, with TRBD1 as a possible D gene (6 bases). The DNA end is a closer match to TRBJ2-7, so the J assignment may be wrong. CDR1 and CDR2 from the germline V gene are SEHNR and FQNEAQ (reference sequence). The CDR3 covers 14 residues. The CDR3 here is CASSLGQVPYEQYF. The CDR3 nucleotides read TGTGCCAGCAGCTTAGGACAGGTCCCCTACGAGCAGTACTTC.

The rearrangement links TRBV9 to TRBJ2-6; unclear D gene. Germline loops: CDR1 SGDLS, CDR2 YYNGEE. V was pared by 3 bases and J by 0 bases, with 4 bases between. The CDR3 sequence is 14 residues long. The CDR3 here is CASSAGSGANVLTF. CDR3 bases: TGTGCCAGCAGCGCGGGCTCTGGGGCCAACGTCCTGACTTTC. Variable domain in full (rest from reference TRBV9 and TRBJ2-6): DSGVTQTPKHLITATGQRVTLRCSPRSGDLSVYWYQQSLDQGLQFLIQYYNGEERAKGNILERFSAQQFPDLHSELNLSSLELGDSALYFCASSAGSGANVLTFGAGSRLTVL.

The genes are TRBV9 and TRBJ2-7, with TRBD2 as a possible D gene (7 bases). V dropped 3 bases and J dropped 3 bases, with 13 bases sitting between them. From germline, CDR1 is SGDLS and CDR2 YYNGEE. The CDR3 has 14 amino acids. The CDR3, as DNA: TGTGCCAGCAGCGGAGGGGGGGTCCACTACGAGCAGTACTTC. Its protein product is CASSGGGVHYEQYF.

V is TRBV9 and J is TRBJ1-5; 10 bases line up with TRBD1. The CDR3 consists of 14 residues. V trimming: 3 bases; J trimming: 7 bases; junction bases outside the gene matches: 4. Germline loops: CDR1 SGDLS, CDR2 YYNGEE. CDR3 protein: CASSAGTGEQPQHF. CDR3 bases: TGTGCCAGCAGCGCTGGGACAGGGGAACAGCCCCAGCATTTT.

As concerns this clone: Other DNA sequences from this sample encode an identical CDR3 as well. V usage is TRBV29-1 and J usage is TRBJ1-1, with 7 nucleotides matching TRBD1. The CDR3 covers 12 residues. Looked up from germline, CDR1 is SQVTM and CDR2 is ANQGSEA. Trimming removed 4 bases from V and 5 bases from J; junction bases left unmatched: 4. Here the CDR3 DNA reads TGCAGCGTTGGACAGGGCGGGACTGAAGCTTTCTTT. Translating it yields CSVGQGGTEAFF.

About this clone: Additional DNA sequences in this sample encode the identical CDR3. The V gene is TRBV5-1, the J gene TRBJ2-7, with TRBD1 identical over 7 bases. V gave up 1 base and J gave up 1 base; unmatched junction bases: 2. The CDR3 extends over 14 amino acids. CDR1 and CDR2 (germline): SGHRS, YFSETQ. CDR3 residues: CASSLTGASYEQYF. The CDR3 DNA reads TGCGCCAGCAGCTTGACAGGGGCATCCTACGAGCAGTACTTC.

The J gene is TRBJ1-1, the V gene TRBV7-9, with D unresolved. From germline, CDR1 is SEHNR and CDR2 FQNEAQ (reference sequence). V was cut by 3 bases and J by 1 base, with 9 bases left in between. There are 14 residues in the CDR3. The CDR3 loop reads CASSFPFGNTEAFF. The CDR3, as DNA: TGTGCCAGCAGCTTTCCTTTCGGGAACACTGAAGCTTTCTTT.

The rearrangement uses TRBV12-5 and TRBJ2-1, with unresolved D. There are 11 residues in the CDR3. V lost 6 bases to trimming and J lost 6 bases, with 6 bases between them. CDR1 and CDR2 (germline): LGHNT, FRNRAP. The CDR3: CASGRGNEQFF. As DNA, the CDR3 is TGTGCTAGTGGGAGAGGCAATGAGCAGTTCTTC.

The CDR3 loop reads CASSLLTSGTNEQFF. In DNA, the CDR3 is TGTGCCAGCAGCTTATTGACTAGCGGGACGAATGAGCAGTTCTTC. The chain joins TRBV7-6 to TRBJ2-1, with 11 bases that match TRBD2. This CDR3 has 15 residues. CDR1 and CDR2 (germline): SGHVS, FNYEAQ. J lost 7 bases, V lost 2 bases, and 4 bases had no gene match.

The chain recombines TRBV12-5 with TRBJ1-2, with 7 bases that match TRBD1. The CDR3 is 18 amino acids. Germline lookup yields CDR1 LGHNT and CDR2 FRNRAP. With V trimmed by 6 bases and J by 1 base, 17 bases remained unmatched. The CDR3 DNA sequence: TGTGCTAGTGGAAAGACAGGGTCAACCTCAACCCTTAACTATGGCTACACCTTC. Protein: CASGKTGSTSTLNYGYTF.

The V and J genes are TRBV7-3 and TRBJ2-1; 10 bases are a match to TRBD2. Trimming removed 4 bases from V and 4 bases from J; junction bases left unmatched: 4. The germline V gene encodes CDR1 SGHTA and CDR2 FQGTGA. The length of the CDR3 is 15 residues. The CDR3 here is CASSSRTSGYNEQFF. CDR3 sequence (DNA): TGTGCCAGCAGCTCCCGGACTAGCGGTTACAATGAGCAGTTCTTC.

The gene calls are TRBV19 and TRBJ2-3, with 7 bases fitting TRBD2. J was trimmed by 6 bases and V by 3 bases; bases with no gene match: 15. The CDR3 consists of 17 residues. Germline V gene data show CDR1 as LNHDA and CDR2 as SQIVND (reference sequence). This CDR3 is CASSMLLPIAGKDTQYF. CDR3 nucleotides: TGTGCCAGTAGTATGTTACTACCGATAGCGGGTAAGGATACGCAGTATTTT.